This is a list of T cell receptor beta chains from one sample in a study of blood T cell repertoires in COVID-19. TCRdb keeps only in-frame clones here, not all; method: immunoSEQ multiplex PCR. Of about 150,000 clones listed, less than 95% were seen once; the top ten hold less than 0.6%. Sequenced sample: peripheral blood. These receptors were collected from a man aged 45 to 65 with acute or convalescent COVID-19. CDR3s include the opening cysteine and the closing phenylalanine or tryptophan. The D gene is left open where the match is weak. Some rows have no size entry. The others give once, few or many, or a class for an expanded clone.

d_gene: NA; v_gene: TRBV3-1/TRBV3-2; abundance: NA; len: 15; j_gene: TRBJ1-4; CDR3nt: TGTGCCAGCAGCCAAGTCTCAGGGGCAAATGAAAAACTGTTTTTT; CDR3aa: CASSQVSGANEKLFF
d_gene: NA; v_gene: TRBV13; abundance: NA; len: 14; j_gene: TRBJ1-2; CDR3nt: TGTGCCAGCAGCTTATGGGGGGAGGACTATGGCTACACCTTC; CDR3aa: CASSLWGEDYGYTF
d_gene: NA; v_gene: TRBV29-1; abundance: NA; len: 14; j_gene: TRBJ1-2; CDR3nt: TGCAGCGTTGCGGCAGGGTCTGCTAACTATGGCTACACCTTC; CDR3aa: CSVAAGSANYGYTF
d_gene: TRBD1; v_gene: TRBV5-1; abundance: NA; len: 15; j_gene: TRBJ1-1; CDR3nt: TGCGCCAGCAGCTTGGCCGGGACAGGGAACACTGAAGCTTTCTTT; CDR3aa: CASSLAGTGNTEAFF
d_gene: TRBD1; v_gene: TRBV4-2; abundance: NA; len: 14; j_gene: TRBJ1-5; CDR3nt: TGTGCCAGCAGCCAAGAAAGGCGGACAGGCCCCCAGCATTTT; CDR3aa: CASSQERRTGPQHF
d_gene: NA; v_gene: TRBV12-5; abundance: NA; len: 15; j_gene: TRBJ2-2; CDR3nt: TGTGCTAGTGGTTTCGGACAGTCGAACACCGGGGAGCTGTTTTTT; CDR3aa: CASGFGQSNTGELFF
d_gene: NA; v_gene: TRBV29-1; abundance: NA; len: 12; j_gene: TRBJ2-4; CDR3nt: TGCAGCGCTTTGGGCACGGAAAACATTCAGTACTTC; CDR3aa: CSALGTENIQYF
d_gene: NA; v_gene: TRBV7-9; abundance: NA; len: 13; j_gene: TRBJ2-5; CDR3nt: TGTGCCAGCAGCCTGCTGACTAGTGGGGCCCAGTACTTC; CDR3aa: CASSLLTSGAQYF
d_gene: TRBD2; v_gene: TRBV29-1; abundance: NA; len: 13; j_gene: TRBJ2-7; CDR3nt: TGCAGCGCAACAACTAGCGGGAGATACGAGCAGTACTTC; CDR3aa: CSATTSGRYEQYF
d_gene: NA; v_gene: TRBV7-8; abundance: NA; len: 15; j_gene: TRBJ1-2; CDR3nt: TGTGCCAGCAGCCGTATAGGAGGGGTAACGCATGGCTACACCTTC; CDR3aa: CASSRIGGVTHGYTF
d_gene: TRBD1; v_gene: TRBV12-3/TRBV12-4; abundance: NA; len: 13; j_gene: TRBJ1-2; CDR3nt: TGTGCCAGCAGCCTACAGGGGTCCTTCGGCTACACCTTC; CDR3aa: CASSLQGSFGYTF
d_gene: NA; v_gene: TRBV7-8; abundance: few; len: 14; j_gene: TRBJ2-7; CDR3nt: TGTGCCAGCAGCGCCTCGGGACAAACCTACGAGCAGTACTTC; CDR3aa: CASSASGQTYEQYF
d_gene: TRBD1; v_gene: TRBV5-1; abundance: NA; len: 14; j_gene: TRBJ1-4; CDR3nt: TGCGCCAGCAGCTTACCTGGACAGGGAGGAGAACTGTTTTTT; CDR3aa: CASSLPGQGGELFF
d_gene: TRBD1; v_gene: TRBV28; abundance: NA; len: 14; j_gene: TRBJ1-4; CDR3nt: TGTGCCAGCATCCCGGGACAGGGATATGAAAAACTGTTTTTT; CDR3aa: CASIPGQGYEKLFF
d_gene: NA; v_gene: TRBV3-1/TRBV3-2; abundance: few; len: 15; j_gene: TRBJ2-1; CDR3nt: TGTGCCAGCAGCCAAGCCCCGGGAGAGTACAATGAGCAGTTCTTC; CDR3aa: CASSQAPGEYNEQFF
d_gene: NA; v_gene: TRBV5-5; abundance: NA; len: 12; j_gene: TRBJ2-1; CDR3nt: TGTGCCAGCAGCCCAGGCCTCGGGAGGCAGTTCTTC; CDR3aa: CASSPGLGRQFF
d_gene: NA; v_gene: TRBV7-3; abundance: NA; len: 16; j_gene: TRBJ1-1; CDR3nt: TGTGCCAGCAGCTTAACGTACGGGGGGTCCTACACTGAAGCTTTCTTT; CDR3aa: CASSLTYGGSYTEAFF
d_gene: TRBD1; v_gene: TRBV5-8; abundance: once; len: 18; j_gene: TRBJ1-1; CDR3nt: TGTGCCAGCAGCGAGGAGGGGACAGGGATACGGATGAACACTGAAGCTTTCTTT; CDR3aa: CASSEEGTGIRMNTEAFF
d_gene: NA; v_gene: TRBV11-1; abundance: NA; len: 13; j_gene: TRBJ2-5; CDR3nt: TGTGCCAGCAGCCCGGAAGGAAGAGGGACCCAGTACTTC; CDR3aa: CASSPEGRGTQYF
d_gene: NA; v_gene: TRBV19; abundance: NA; len: 13; j_gene: TRBJ1-5; CDR3nt: TGTGCCAGTACGGACAGAGTTGACCAGCCCCAGCATTTT; CDR3aa: CASTDRVDQPQHF
d_gene: NA; v_gene: TRBV5-4; abundance: NA; len: 18; j_gene: TRBJ2-5; CDR3nt: TGTGCCAGCAGCTTGGCGGGTCCTGTTTTGATGATGGGAGAGACCCAGTACTTC; CDR3aa: CASSLAGPVLMMGETQYF
d_gene: TRBD1; v_gene: TRBV7-9; abundance: NA; len: 17; j_gene: TRBJ2-4; CDR3nt: TGTGCCAGCAGCTCGACCGGGACAGGGCGAGCCAAAAACATTCAGTACTTC; CDR3aa: CASSSTGTGRAKNIQYF
d_gene: NA; v_gene: TRBV4-3; abundance: NA; len: 17; j_gene: TRBJ2-1; CDR3nt: TGCGCCAGCAGCCAAGTCCACGGATCGTCAGGGGTTAATGAGCAGTTCTTC; CDR3aa: CASSQVHGSSGVNEQFF
d_gene: NA; v_gene: TRBV12-3/TRBV12-4; abundance: NA; len: 12; j_gene: TRBJ1-3; CDR3nt: TGTGCCAGCAGTTTCGTAGGAAACACCATATATTTT; CDR3aa: CASSFVGNTIYF
d_gene: NA; v_gene: TRBV28; abundance: NA; len: 16; j_gene: TRBJ1-2; CDR3nt: TGTGCCAGCAGCGGTGCTGACGGGCCCCGGGAGGGGGGCTACACCTTC; CDR3aa: CASSGADGPREGGYTF
d_gene: NA; v_gene: TRBV4-1; abundance: NA; len: 17; j_gene: TRBJ2-7; CDR3nt: TGCGCCAGCAGCCCAAGCCCACTCCGGAGACAGCCCTACGAGCAGTACTTC; CDR3aa: CASSPSPLRRQPYEQYF
d_gene: NA; v_gene: TRBV7-8; abundance: NA; len: 16; j_gene: TRBJ2-1; CDR3nt: TGTGCCAGCAGCTTAGCAGTTTTAGCGGAGTACAATGAGCAGTTCTTC; CDR3aa: CASSLAVLAEYNEQFF
d_gene: TRBD1; v_gene: TRBV30; abundance: NA; len: 15; j_gene: TRBJ2-1; CDR3nt: TGTGCCTGGAGTGTAGGACAGGGGAAATACAATGAGCAGTTCTTC; CDR3aa: CAWSVGQGKYNEQFF
d_gene: NA; v_gene: TRBV30; abundance: once; len: 13; j_gene: TRBJ1-1; CDR3nt: TGTGCCTGGAGTGTATGGGGACTCACTGAAGCTTTCTTT; CDR3aa: CAWSVWGLTEAFF
d_gene: NA; v_gene: TRBV2; abundance: NA; len: 15; j_gene: TRBJ1-2; CDR3nt: TGTGCCAGCAGAAAGGGAGGGGGAGATTACTATGGCTACACCTTC; CDR3aa: CASRKGGGDYYGYTF
d_gene: NA; v_gene: TRBV29-1; abundance: NA; len: 9; j_gene: TRBJ1-2; CDR3nt: TGCAGCGTTGAAGGGGCCTTCACCTTC; CDR3aa: CSVEGAFTF
d_gene: NA; v_gene: TRBV14; abundance: NA; len: 17; j_gene: TRBJ1-6; CDR3nt: TGTGCCAGCAGCCAAACCAGGGGAAGCTCCTATAATTCACCCCTCCACTTT; CDR3aa: CASSQTRGSSYNSPLHF
d_gene: TRBD2; v_gene: TRBV3-1/TRBV3-2; abundance: NA; len: 16; j_gene: TRBJ2-7; CDR3nt: TGTGCCAGCAGCCAAGGGGGCGGCGGGAGTGTTGCCGAGCAGTACTTC; CDR3aa: CASSQGGGGSVAEQYF
d_gene: NA; v_gene: TRBV9; abundance: NA; len: 14; j_gene: TRBJ1-2; CDR3nt: TGTGCCAGCAGCGTAGTAACGACAGGAGATGGCTACACCTTC; CDR3aa: CASSVVTTGDGYTF
d_gene: TRBD1; v_gene: TRBV6-6; abundance: NA; len: 13; j_gene: TRBJ1-1; CDR3nt: TGTGCCAGCAGTAGTGGGGACAGGGACAAAGCTTTCTTT; CDR3aa: CASSSGDRDKAFF
d_gene: NA; v_gene: TRBV5-1; abundance: NA; len: 15; j_gene: TRBJ2-7; CDR3nt: TGCGCCAGCAGCTTGGAGAGCAGGGGAACCTACGAGCAGTACTTC; CDR3aa: CASSLESRGTYEQYF
d_gene: TRBD1; v_gene: TRBV28; abundance: NA; len: 15; j_gene: TRBJ1-1; CDR3nt: TGTGCCAGCAGTGGCCCCGGGACAGTGAACACTGAAGCTTTCTTT; CDR3aa: CASSGPGTVNTEAFF
d_gene: TRBD1; v_gene: TRBV11-2; abundance: NA; len: 15; j_gene: TRBJ2-1; CDR3nt: TGTGCCAGCAGCTTAGCCGCGACAGGGTGGTATGAGCAGTTCTTC; CDR3aa: CASSLAATGWYEQFF
d_gene: NA; v_gene: TRBV23-1; abundance: once; len: 16; j_gene: TRBJ2-1; CDR3nt: TGCGCCAGCAGTCAATTGGCAGGGATGAAGTACAATGAGCAGTTCTTC; CDR3aa: CASSQLAGMKYNEQFF
d_gene: NA; v_gene: TRBV10-3; abundance: NA; len: 11; j_gene: TRBJ2-1; CDR3nt: TGTGCCAGCGGGACAGACAATGAGCAGTTCTTC; CDR3aa: CASGTDNEQFF
d_gene: TRBD1; v_gene: TRBV5-1; abundance: NA; len: 12; j_gene: TRBJ2-7; CDR3nt: TGCGCCAGCAGCATGACAGGGTTCGAGCAGTACTTC; CDR3aa: CASSMTGFEQYF
d_gene: TRBD2; v_gene: TRBV18; abundance: once; len: 16; j_gene: TRBJ2-5; CDR3nt: TGTGCCAGCTCACCGGGACTAGCGGGGGGTAAAGAGACCCAGTACTTC; CDR3aa: CASSPGLAGGKETQYF
d_gene: NA; v_gene: TRBV24-1; abundance: NA; len: 13; j_gene: TRBJ2-5; CDR3nt: TGTGCCACCAGTGGTGGTCACGCGGAGACCCAGTACTTC; CDR3aa: CATSGGHAETQYF
d_gene: NA; v_gene: TRBV6-5; abundance: few; len: 14; j_gene: TRBJ1-2; CDR3nt: TGTGCCAGCACCCCAGCGCCCATTAACTATGGCTACACCTTC; CDR3aa: CASTPAPINYGYTF
d_gene: NA; v_gene: TRBV7-2; abundance: NA; len: 15; j_gene: TRBJ2-1; CDR3nt: TGTGCCAGCAGCTTTCAGGACTCCACCGAGGAGGAGCAGTTCTTC; CDR3aa: CASSFQDSTEEEQFF
d_gene: TRBD2; v_gene: TRBV28; abundance: NA; len: 17; j_gene: TRBJ2-3; CDR3nt: TGTGCCAGCAGCGGGACTAGCGGGGGGGCAGTAGCAGATACGCAGTATTTT; CDR3aa: CASSGTSGGAVADTQYF